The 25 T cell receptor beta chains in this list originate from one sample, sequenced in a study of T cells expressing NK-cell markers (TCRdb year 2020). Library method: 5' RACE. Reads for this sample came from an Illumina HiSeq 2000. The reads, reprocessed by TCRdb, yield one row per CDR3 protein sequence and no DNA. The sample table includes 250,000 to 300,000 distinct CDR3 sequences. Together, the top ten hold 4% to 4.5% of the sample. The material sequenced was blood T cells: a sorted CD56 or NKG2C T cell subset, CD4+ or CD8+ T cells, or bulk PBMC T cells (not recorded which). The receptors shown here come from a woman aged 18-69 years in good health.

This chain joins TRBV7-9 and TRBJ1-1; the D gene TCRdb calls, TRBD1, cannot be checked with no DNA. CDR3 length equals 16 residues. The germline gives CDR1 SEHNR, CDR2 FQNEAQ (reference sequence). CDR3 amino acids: CASSPQPGHGGHEAFF.

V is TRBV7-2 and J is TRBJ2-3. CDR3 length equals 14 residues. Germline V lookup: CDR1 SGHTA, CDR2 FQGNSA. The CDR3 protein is CASSVGLATDTQYF.

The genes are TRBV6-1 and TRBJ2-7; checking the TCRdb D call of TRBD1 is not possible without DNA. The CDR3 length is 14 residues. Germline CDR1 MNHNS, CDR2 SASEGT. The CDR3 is CATRGMRYTYEQYF.

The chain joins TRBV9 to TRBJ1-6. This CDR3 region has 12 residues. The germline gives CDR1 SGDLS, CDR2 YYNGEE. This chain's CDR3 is CASGISSSPLHF. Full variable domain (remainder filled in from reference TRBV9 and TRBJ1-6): DSGVTQTPKHLITATGQRVTLRCSPRSGDLSVYWYQQSLDQGLQFLIQYYNGEERAKGNILERFSAQQFPDLHSELNLSSLELGDSALYFCASGISSSPLHFGNGTRLTVT.

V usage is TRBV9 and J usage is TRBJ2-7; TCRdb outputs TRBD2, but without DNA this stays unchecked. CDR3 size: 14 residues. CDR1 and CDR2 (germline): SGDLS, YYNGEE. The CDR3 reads CASSYERVSYEQYF.

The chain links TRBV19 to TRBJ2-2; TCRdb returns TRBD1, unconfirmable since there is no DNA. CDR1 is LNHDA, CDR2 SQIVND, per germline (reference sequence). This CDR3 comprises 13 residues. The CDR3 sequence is CASTRGLTGELFF.

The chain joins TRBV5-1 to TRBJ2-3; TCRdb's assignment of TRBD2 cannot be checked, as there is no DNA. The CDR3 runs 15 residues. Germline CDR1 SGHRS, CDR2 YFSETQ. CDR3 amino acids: CASSPGTRYTDTQYF.

The CDR3 loop is CSARDPGGTDTQYF. The chain couples TRBV20-1 to TRBJ2-3; with no DNA, the TCRdb D assignment of TRBD1 cannot be verified. The CDR3 extends over 14 amino acids. CDR1 is DFQATT, CDR2 SNEGSKA, per germline (reference sequence).

The CDR3 loop reads CAISELGQGTYEQYF. The gene calls are TRBV10-3 and TRBJ2-7; the D call of TRBD1 rests on TCRdb alone, since no DNA is present to check it. CDR3 length equals 15 residues. Germline-derived CDR1 and CDR2 are ENHRY and SYGVKD.

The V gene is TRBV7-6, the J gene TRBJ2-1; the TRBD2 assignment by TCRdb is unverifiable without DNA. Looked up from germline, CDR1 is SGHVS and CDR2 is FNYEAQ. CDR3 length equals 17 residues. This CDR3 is CASSSSAASGGDNEQFF.

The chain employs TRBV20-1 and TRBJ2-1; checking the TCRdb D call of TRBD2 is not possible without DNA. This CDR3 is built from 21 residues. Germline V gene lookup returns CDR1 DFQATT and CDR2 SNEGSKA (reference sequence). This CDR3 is CSARAPFSSGRLTSSYNEQFF.

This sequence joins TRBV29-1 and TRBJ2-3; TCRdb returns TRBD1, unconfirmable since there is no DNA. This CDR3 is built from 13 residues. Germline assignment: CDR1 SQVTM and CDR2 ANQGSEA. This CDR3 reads CSVVPGQTDTQYF.

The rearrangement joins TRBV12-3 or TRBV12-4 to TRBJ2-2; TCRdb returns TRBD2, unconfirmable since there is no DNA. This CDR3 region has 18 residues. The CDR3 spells CASSLRGFAAGGHGELFF.

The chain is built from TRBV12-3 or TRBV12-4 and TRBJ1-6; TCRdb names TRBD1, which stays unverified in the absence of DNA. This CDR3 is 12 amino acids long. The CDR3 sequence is CASSNRVSPLHF.

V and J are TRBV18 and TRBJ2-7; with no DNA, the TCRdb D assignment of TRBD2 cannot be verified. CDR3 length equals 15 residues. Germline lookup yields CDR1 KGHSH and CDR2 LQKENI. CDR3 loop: CASSPRQGGEYEQYF.

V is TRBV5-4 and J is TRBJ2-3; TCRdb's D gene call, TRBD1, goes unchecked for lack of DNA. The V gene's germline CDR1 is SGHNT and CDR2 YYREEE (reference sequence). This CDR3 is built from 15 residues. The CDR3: CASSFRGPSTDTQYF.

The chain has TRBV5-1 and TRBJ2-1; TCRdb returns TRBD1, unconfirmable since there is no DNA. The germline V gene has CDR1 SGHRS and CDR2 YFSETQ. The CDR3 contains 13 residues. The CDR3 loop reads CASSGGADNEQFF.

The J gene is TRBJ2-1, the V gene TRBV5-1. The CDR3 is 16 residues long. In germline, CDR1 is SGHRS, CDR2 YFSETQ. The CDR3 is CASSWGGSVSYNEQFF.

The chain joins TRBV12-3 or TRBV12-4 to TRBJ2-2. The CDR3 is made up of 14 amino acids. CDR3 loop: CASRLYANTGELFF.

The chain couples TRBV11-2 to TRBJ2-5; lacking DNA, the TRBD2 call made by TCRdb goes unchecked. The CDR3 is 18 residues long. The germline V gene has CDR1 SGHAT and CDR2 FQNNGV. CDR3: CASSSKLPGLAGGETQYF.

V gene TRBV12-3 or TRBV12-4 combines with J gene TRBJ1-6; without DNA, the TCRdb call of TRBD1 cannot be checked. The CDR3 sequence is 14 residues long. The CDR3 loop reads CASSSGQGRSPLHF.

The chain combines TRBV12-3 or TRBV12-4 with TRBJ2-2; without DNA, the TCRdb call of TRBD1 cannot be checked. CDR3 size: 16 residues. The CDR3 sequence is CASRVPGQGLTGELFF.

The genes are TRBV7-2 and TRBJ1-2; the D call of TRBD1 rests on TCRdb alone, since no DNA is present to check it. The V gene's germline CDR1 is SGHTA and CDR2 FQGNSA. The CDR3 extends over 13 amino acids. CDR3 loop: CASSLGTEYGYTF.

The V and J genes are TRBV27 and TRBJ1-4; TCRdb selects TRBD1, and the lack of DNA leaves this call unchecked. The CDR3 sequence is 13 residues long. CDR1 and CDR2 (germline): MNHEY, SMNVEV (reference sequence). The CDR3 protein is CASSFRAAEKLFF. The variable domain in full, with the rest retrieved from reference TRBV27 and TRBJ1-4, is EAQVTQNPRYLITVTGKKLTVTCSQNMNHEYMSWYRQDPGLGLRQIYYSMNVEVTDKGDVPEGYKVSRKEKRNFPLILESPSPNQTSLYFCASSFRAAEKLFFGSGTQLSVL.

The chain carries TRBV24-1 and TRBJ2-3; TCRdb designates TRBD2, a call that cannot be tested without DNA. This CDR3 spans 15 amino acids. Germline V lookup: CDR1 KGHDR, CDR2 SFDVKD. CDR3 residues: CATSAGEVLGDTQYF.